These 30 T cell receptor beta chains were sequenced from one sample in a study of shared clonotypes between healthy human individuals (dated by TCRdb to 2018 to 2021). Library construction relied on the immunoSEQ multiplex PCR assay. The table was pulled from immuneACCESS by TCRdb, which kept in-frame rearrangements only. Such tables lose some clones; where checked, under half of the loss comes from unresolved V genes, and the rest has no known cause. The sample table contains a few hundred thousand clones; only one count was recorded for around 79% of them. The ten largest account for roughly 12% of the sample. Material for sequencing was PBMCs. The receptors shown here come from a woman between 35 and 50 years old in good health. Some clones in this sample may be carry-over from other donors' samples.

In this sample, this clone turned up a few times. The chain is built from TRBV2 and TRBJ2-3; 7 positions match TRBD1. The ends lost 6 bases at V and 5 bases at J; junction bases unmatched: 14. CDR1 is SNHLY, CDR2 FYNNEI, per germline. The CDR3 consists of 16 residues. This chain's CDR3 is CASSPERGPGLDTQYF. CDR3 in DNA: TGTGCCAGCAGCCCCGAGAGGGGGCCGGGGTTAGATACGCAGTATTTT. The whole variable domain, filled in from reference TRBV2 and TRBJ2-3, reads EPEVTQTPSHQVTQMGQEVILRCVPISNHLYFYWYRQILGQKVEFLVSFYNNEISEKSEIFDDQFSVERPDGSNFTLKIRSTKLEDSAMYFCASSPERGPGLDTQYFGPGTRLTVL.

The rearrangement joins TRBV28 to TRBJ1-1; D is ambiguous. Deletions cut 5 bases from V and 4 bases from J, with 8 bases between. The CDR3 has 12 amino acids. Germline V CDR1 and CDR2: MDHEN, SYDVKM. The CDR3, as DNA: TGTGCCAGCAGTCCCGACGTCACTGAAGCTTTCTTT. This codes for CASSPDVTEAFF.

The J gene is TRBJ1-1, the V gene TRBV5-6; D gene unclear. CDR3 length: 16 residues. Germline CDR1 and CDR2: SGHDT and YYEEEE. V was trimmed by 0 bases and J by 1 base, leaving 13 bases between them. As DNA, the CDR3 is TGTGCCAGCAGCTTGGGATCGTTAGAGTGGAACACTGAAGCTTTCTTT. It is translated as CASSLGSLEWNTEAFF.

This chain links TRBV5-6 with TRBJ2-4; D is uncertain. This CDR3 spans 15 amino acids. V was clipped by 3 bases and J by 2 bases, with 12 bases between them. Per the germline V gene, CDR1 is SGHDT and CDR2 is YYEEEE. The chain's CDR3 is CASSSLVHPKNIQYF. The CDR3 DNA follows: TGTGCCAGCAGCTCACTGGTCCACCCCAAAAACATTCAGTACTTC. Filled out from reference TRBV5-6 and TRBJ2-4, the complete variable domain reads DAGVTQSPTHLIKTRGQQVTLRCSPKSGHDTVSWYQQALGQGPQFIFQYYEEEERQRGNFPDRFSGHQFPNYSSELNVNALLLGDSALYLCASSSLVHPKNIQYFGAGTRLSVL.

V gene TRBV10-3 combines with J gene TRBJ2-1, with D perhaps TRBD2 (6 bases). The CDR3 spans 15 residues. Germline V gene sequence: CDR1 ENHRY, CDR2 SYGVKD. V was shortened by 1 base and J by 4 bases, with 11 bases between the two germline ends. The CDR3 DNA follows: TGTGCCATCAGTGAGTTCCGGGAGCAATACAATGAGCAGTTCTTC. This sequence encodes CAISEFREQYNEQFF.

This clone came up many times. V is TRBV7-2 and J is TRBJ2-7, with TRBD2 as a possible D gene (6 bases). CDR1 is SGHTA and CDR2 is FQGNSA in the germline V gene. This CDR3 contains 16 residues. V was trimmed by 0 bases and J by 0 bases, leaving 12 bases between them. The CDR3 reads CASSLAGTSSSYEQYF. CDR3 nucleotide sequence: TGTGCCAGCAGCTTAGCCGGGACTTCGAGCTCCTACGAGCAGTACTTC.

The chain is built from TRBV28 and TRBJ2-1; a possible D gene is TRBD1 (6 bases). The germline V gene has CDR1 MDHEN and CDR2 SYDVKM. This CDR3 comprises 15 residues. Trimming pared 2 bases from V and 2 bases from J, leaving 10 bases between. CDR3 protein: CASSLGTSTYNEQFF. The CDR3 DNA reads TGTGCCAGCAGTTTAGGGACATCCACCTACAATGAGCAGTTCTTC.

There are many counts of this clone. This sequence joins TRBV10-3 and TRBJ2-7; D is perhaps TRBD1 (5 bases). V was trimmed by 6 bases and J by 4 bases, leaving 10 bases between them. The V gene's germline CDR1 is ENHRY and CDR2 SYGVKD. The CDR3 has 12 amino acids. The CDR3, as DNA: TGTGCCATCAGCAGGGAAGGTTACGAGCAGTACTTC. Amino acids: CAISREGYEQYF.

The V call is TRBV30, the J call TRBJ2-7, with TRBD2 identical over 10 bases. The J call may be in error: the DNA end matches TRBJ2-1 better. CDR1 and CDR2 (germline): GTSNPN, SVGIG (reference sequence). The CDR3 length is 15 residues. In DNA form, the CDR3 reads TGTGCCTGGAGTTCCGGGACTAGCGAGGGCGATGAGCAGTTCTTC. It is translated as CAWSSGTSEGDEQFF.

This rearrangement joins TRBV2 to TRBJ2-5, with 11 bases identical to TRBD2. Germline V gene data show CDR1 as SNHLY and CDR2 as FYNNEI. V lost 4 bases to trimming and J lost 5 bases; unmatched junction nucleotides: 6. The CDR3 sequence is 15 residues long. The DNA of the CDR3 is TGTGCCAGCAGTGCCCCGGGACTAGCGGTCGAGACCCAGTACTTC. This translates into CASSAPGLAVETQYF.

J is TRBJ2-3 and V is TRBV28; 7 nucleotides agree with TRBD2. This CDR3 has 15 amino acids. Per the germline V gene, CDR1 is MDHEN and CDR2 is SYDVKM. V trimming: 1 base; J trimming: 5 bases; junction bases outside the gene matches: 6. Here the CDR3 DNA reads TGTGCCAGCAGTTTATCGGGGGAGGGTGGAGATACGCAGTATTTT. The encoded protein is CASSLSGEGGDTQYF.

The chain carries TRBV6-1 and TRBJ1-5; TRBD1 might be the D (5 bases). Germline V lookup: CDR1 MNHNS, CDR2 SASEGT. This CDR3 has 14 residues. The V and J ends lost 6 bases and 3 bases respectively, with 12 bases between them. CDR3 DNA: TGTGCCAGCAGCCTGGGACGGAACAATCAGCCCCAGCATTTT. Translation: CASSLGRNNQPQHF.

This clone was seen once. The V call is TRBV12-5, the J call TRBJ1-6; 12 nucleotides match TRBD1. From germline, CDR1 is LGHNT and CDR2 FRNRAP. V shed 5 bases, J shed 7 bases, and the junction held 9 bases outside the gene matches. CDR3 length equals 17 residues. As DNA, the CDR3 is TGTGCTAGTGGTCTCCCATCCGGGACAGGGGGCAATTCACCCCTCCACTTT. Encoded protein: CASGLPSGTGGNSPLHF.

The rearrangement joins TRBV28 to TRBJ1-2, with a weak D call TRBD1 (6 bases). The V end lost 6 bases, the J end lost 6 bases, and 20 bases lay between the germline ends. The CDR3 extends over 15 amino acids. The germline V gene has CDR1 MDHEN and CDR2 SYDVKM. The CDR3 region is CASSDRQGQWDGYTF. The CDR3 DNA is TGTGCCAGCAGCGACCGACAAGGACAGTGGGATGGCTACACCTTC.

Worth noting for this clone: A single base is all that separates this from a far larger clone, so a read error is likely. The chain recombines TRBV4-3 with TRBJ2-7; possibly TRBD2 for D (5 bases). This CDR3 comprises 13 residues. Germline CDR1 LGHNA, CDR2 YSLEER. CDR3 coding DNA: TGCGCCAGCAGCCAAGGAGGGTACTACGAGCAGTGCTTC. Residues: CASSQGGYYEQCF.

The V gene is TRBV28, the J gene TRBJ2-3; 12 bases match TRBD2. CDR1 MDHEN and CDR2 SYDVKM come from the germline V gene. The V gene end was trimmed by 4 bases and the J gene end by 9 bases; junction bases not matched to a gene: 2. The CDR3 is made up of 13 amino acids. CDR3 region: CASSSGLAGTQYF. For the CDR3, the DNA is TGTGCCAGCAGTTCGGGACTAGCGGGCACGCAGTATTTT.

The chain is built from TRBV7-9 and TRBJ1-1, with TRBD1 matching 9 bases. The CDR3 consists of 16 residues. Trimming took 5 bases from V and 1 from J; bases not matched to a gene: 8. Germline assignment: CDR1 SEHNR and CDR2 FQNEAQ (reference sequence). As DNA, the CDR3 is TGTGCCAGCAGCCAACGGACAGGGGAGCAGAACACTGAAGCTTTCTTT. Protein product: CASSQRTGEQNTEAFF.

The chain is built from TRBV28 and TRBJ2-5, with 7 bases that match TRBD2. From germline, CDR1 is MDHEN and CDR2 SYDVKM. This CDR3 is 15 amino acids long. Trimming cost V 8 bases and J 3 bases; bases outside gene matches: 12. Here the CDR3 reads CASAMGGVMEETQYF. CDR3 in DNA: TGTGCCAGCGCGATGGGGGGGGTGATGGAAGAGACCCAGTACTTC. Full variable domain (remainder filled in from reference TRBV28 and TRBJ2-5): DVKVTQSSRYLVKRTGEKVFLECVQDMDHENMFWYRQDPGLGLRLIYFSYDVKMKEKGDIPEGYSVSREKKERFSLILESASTNQTSMYLCASAMGGVMEETQYFGPGTRLLVL.

The rearrangement joins TRBV5-6 to TRBJ2-5; TRBD2 matches at 11 bases. The end of the DNA aligns better with TRBJ2-7, so the J call may be wrong. The CDR3 runs 15 residues. CDR1 is SGHDT and CDR2 is YYEEEE in the germline V gene. CDR3 protein: CASSKLAGGTYEQYF. The CDR3 DNA reads as TGTGCCAGCAGCAAGTTAGCGGGGGGGACGTACGAGCAGTACTTC.

This chain connects TRBV6-5 to TRBJ1-1, with 9 bases identical to TRBD1. Germline lookup yields CDR1 MNHEY and CDR2 SVGAGI. The CDR3 contains 13 residues. The junction had 6 bases not matched to a gene; V was cut back by 7 bases and J by 6 bases. As DNA, the CDR3 is TGTGCCAGCACCAATACAGGGGGCGCTGAAGCTTTCTTT. Protein: CASTNTGGAEAFF.

As for this clone: Other DNA sequences of this sample code for an identical CDR3. The chain carries TRBV7-8 and TRBJ2-2, with TRBD2 identical over 7 bases. V shed 5 bases, J shed 5 bases, and the junction held 5 bases outside the gene matches. CDR1 is SGHVS, CDR2 FQNEAQ, per germline. The CDR3 has 14 residues. The CDR3 region is CASSKLALTGELFF. The CDR3 DNA reads TGTGCCAGCAGCAAACTAGCGCTTACCGGGGAGCTGTTTTTT.

J is TRBJ2-1 and V is TRBV7-9, with D unresolved. This CDR3 contains 14 residues. Trimming stripped 4 bases from V and 0 bases from J, with 7 bases between. Germline loops: CDR1 SEHNR, CDR2 FQNEAQ (reference sequence). CDR3 coding DNA: TGTGCCAGCAGCTCCATGAGCTCCTACAATGAGCAGTTCTTC. Translation gives CASSSMSSYNEQFF.

This clone was found a few times. This chain connects TRBV21-1 to TRBJ2-2; the listed D gene, TRBD1, was not tested against the DNA. TRBV21-1 is a pseudogene segment. The CDR3 has 20 residues. This chain's CDR3 is CASSKGNRGYQPSNTGELFF. CDR3 nucleotide sequence: TGTGCCAGCAGCAAAGGGAACAGGGGGTATCAGCCCTCGAACACCGGGGAGCTGTTTTTT.

This clone was found a few times. The rearrangement joins TRBV7-2 to TRBJ2-1, with D uncertain. The CDR3 length is 13 residues. Germline V CDR1 and CDR2: SGHTA, FQGNSA. Trimming took 2 bases from V and 7 from J, leaving 9 bases between them. This CDR3 reads CASSLSHGNEQFF. Here the CDR3 DNA reads TGTGCCAGCAGCTTATCCCACGGGAATGAGCAGTTCTTC. The full variable domain, rest sourced from reference TRBV7-2 and TRBJ2-1, is GAGVSQSPSNKVTEKGKDVELRCDPISGHTALYWYRQSLGQGLEFLIYFQGNSAPDKSGLPSDRFSAERTGGSVSTLTIQRTQQEDSAVYLCASSLSHGNEQFFGPGTRLTVL.

The J gene is TRBJ2-7, the V gene TRBV7-9; TRBD2 might be the D (5 bases). CDR1 and CDR2 from the germline V gene are SEHNR and FQNEAQ (reference sequence). Trimming removed 8 bases from V and 0 bases from J, with 11 bases in between. The CDR3 has 13 residues. CDR3 nucleotides: TGTGCCAGCGGGAGCGGCAACTCCTACGAGCAGTACTTC. This codes for CASGSGNSYEQYF.

The V gene is TRBV9, the J gene TRBJ2-1; D unresolved. Germline V gene lookup returns CDR1 SGDLS and CDR2 YYNGEE. This CDR3 region has 14 residues. V dropped 4 bases and J dropped 5 bases, with 13 bases sitting between them. This CDR3 reads CASSFLPQHNEQFF. The CDR3 DNA is TGTGCCAGCAGCTTCCTCCCACAACACAATGAGCAGTTCTTC.

In DNA, the CDR3 is TGTGCCAGCAGCGGGCTAGCGGATCAAGAGACCCAGTACTTC. Encoded protein: CASSGLADQETQYF. This chain joins TRBV4-2 and TRBJ2-5, with TRBD2 matching 7 bases. The CDR3 consists of 14 residues. V lost 5 bases to trimming and J lost 2 bases; unmatched junction nucleotides: 5. Germline CDR1 LGHNA, CDR2 YNFKEQ.

J is TRBJ1-5 and V is TRBV19; D is perhaps TRBD1 (5 bases). The germline gives CDR1 LNHDA, CDR2 SQIVND (reference sequence). V dropped 5 bases and J dropped 9 bases, with 17 bases sitting between them. The CDR3 is 14 residues long. The CDR3 here is CASSLGRERGPQHF. The CDR3 coding sequence is TGTGCCAGTAGTCTCGGACGAGAGAGGGGGCCCCAGCATTTT.

The chain recombines TRBV30 with TRBJ2-7; 7 bases map to TRBD1. Germline assignment: CDR1 GTSNPN and CDR2 SVGIG (reference sequence). The CDR3 is 14 residues long. V shed 1 base and J 2 bases; nucleotides not matched to a gene: 5. CDR3 nucleotide sequence: TGTGCCTGGAGTGGACAGGGCTCTACCTACGAGCAGTACTTC. The encoded protein is CAWSGQGSTYEQYF.

This clone has a single count. This chain joins TRBV7-8 and TRBJ2-2, with TRBD2 matching 7 bases. The V segment lost 0 bases and the J segment 4 bases; nucleotides outside the gene matches: 8. Germline assignment: CDR1 SGHVS and CDR2 FQNEAQ. The CDR3 spans 17 residues. The CDR3 spells CASSLARASSGTGELFF. CDR3 nucleotides: TGTGCCAGCAGCTTAGCTAGGGCGTCTAGCGGCACCGGGGAGCTGTTTTTT. The whole variable domain, filled in from reference TRBV7-8 and TRBJ2-2, reads GAGVSQSPRYKVAKRGQDVALRCDPISGHVSLFWYQQALGQGPEFLTYFQNEAQLDKSGLPSDRFFAERPEGSVSTLKIQRTQQEDSAVYLCASSLARASSGTGELFFGEGSRLTVL.